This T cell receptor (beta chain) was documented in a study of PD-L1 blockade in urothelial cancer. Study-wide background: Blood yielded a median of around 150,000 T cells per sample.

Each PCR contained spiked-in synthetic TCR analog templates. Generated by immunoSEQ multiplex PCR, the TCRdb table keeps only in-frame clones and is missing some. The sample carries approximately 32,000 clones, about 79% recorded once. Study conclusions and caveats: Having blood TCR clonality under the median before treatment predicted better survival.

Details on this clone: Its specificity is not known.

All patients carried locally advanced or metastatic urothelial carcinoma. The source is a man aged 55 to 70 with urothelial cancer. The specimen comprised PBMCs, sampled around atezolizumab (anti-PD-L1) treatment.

The CDR3 reads CAARTGETEAFF. The CDR3 DNA sequence: TGTGCAGCAAGGACAGGGGAAACTGAAGCTTTCTTT. V is TRBV27 and J is TRBJ1-1; 9 bases map to TRBD1. The CDR3 extends over 12 amino acids. CDR1 is MNHEY, CDR2 SMNVEV, per germline (reference sequence).